Listed below are T cell receptor beta chains from one sample, sequenced in a study of early T cells in non-severe SARS-CoV-2 infection. TCRdb independently ran MiXCR on the 5' RACE reads; one entry per CDR3 protein. The data contain approximately 30,000 distinct CDR3 sequences, about 3.8% of them singletons. Sequencing input: whole blood. These receptors came from an adult who was a healthcare worker with PCR-confirmed SARS-CoV-2 infection or an uninfected control (not recorded which). The CDR3 runs from the conserved cysteine through the conserved F or W. A D gene is named only where the DNA matches it firmly. Not all rows give a size; the values are once, few, many and, for expanded clones, a class.

J gene: TRBJ2-3
V gene: TRBV20-1
clone size: many
CDR3 length: 16
D gene: TRBD2
CDR3 DNA: TGCAGTGCTAGCTCCACCGGGACTAGCGGGCCAGATACGCAGTATTTT
CDR3 protein: CSASSTGTSGPDTQYF

J gene: TRBJ2-3
V gene: TRBV30
clone size: few
CDR3 length: 16
D gene: TRBD2
CDR3 DNA: TGTGCCTGGACCCATTCATGGAGCGGGGGGACAGATACGCAGTATTTT
CDR3 protein: CAWTHSWSGGTDTQYF

J gene: TRBJ2-3
V gene: TRBV7-2
clone size: few
CDR3 length: 17
D gene: TRBD2
CDR3 DNA: TGTGCCAGCAGCTTAGTCGTCCGCGGGAGATTGACAGATACGCAGTATTTT
CDR3 protein: CASSLVVRGRLTDTQYF

J gene: TRBJ1-1
V gene: TRBV6-2/TRBV6-3
clone size: many
CDR3 length: 9
D gene: NA
CDR3 DNA: TGTGCCAGCGGCCAACAGGGAATCTTT
CDR3 protein: CASGQQGIF

J gene: TRBJ1-1
V gene: TRBV12-3/TRBV12-4
clone size: many
CDR3 length: 13
D gene: NA
CDR3 DNA: TGTGCCAGCCACTGGAGGGGGAACACTGAAGCTTTCTTT
CDR3 protein: CASHWRGNTEAFF

J gene: TRBJ2-5
V gene: TRBV5-1
clone size: NA
CDR3 length: 14
D gene: NA
CDR3 DNA: TGCGCCAGCAGCTTGGGCGGAGGTCAGGAGACCCAGTACTTC
CDR3 protein: CASSLGGGQETQYF

J gene: TRBJ2-3
V gene: TRBV7-2
clone size: NA
CDR3 length: 15
D gene: NA
CDR3 DNA: TGTGCCAGCAGCCCACCCCCCCGCGGGGGCCGTACGCAGTATTTT
CDR3 protein: CASSPPPRGGRTQYF

J gene: TRBJ2-2
V gene: TRBV20-1
clone size: many
CDR3 length: 16
D gene: TRBD2
CDR3 DNA: TGCAGTGCTAGACGGACCGGGACTAGAGACACCGGGGAGCTGTTTTTT
CDR3 protein: CSARRTGTRDTGELFF

J gene: TRBJ2-1
V gene: TRBV7-2
clone size: few
CDR3 length: 17
D gene: NA
CDR3 DNA: TGTGCCAGCAGCTTAAGACTCGGGCTAGACCGCCCGCGTGAGCAGTTCTTC
CDR3 protein: CASSLRLGLDRPREQFF

J gene: TRBJ1-1
V gene: TRBV18
clone size: NA
CDR3 length: 15
D gene: TRBD1
CDR3 DNA: TGTGCCAGCTCACCACGGACAGGGTTGTCCACTGAAGCTTTCTTT
CDR3 protein: CASSPRTGLSTEAFF

J gene: TRBJ2-7
V gene: TRBV7-2
clone size: many
CDR3 length: 15
D gene: NA
CDR3 DNA: TGTGCCAGCAGCTCTTCTCGGACGCCCCCCAACGAGCAGTACTTC
CDR3 protein: CASSSSRTPPNEQYF

J gene: TRBJ1-5
V gene: TRBV7-2
clone size: few
CDR3 length: 15
D gene: NA
CDR3 DNA: TGTGCCAGCAGCTTAGGACAGTATAGCAATCAGCCCCAGCATTTT
CDR3 protein: CASSLGQYSNQPQHF

J gene: TRBJ2-7
V gene: TRBV20-1
clone size: many
CDR3 length: 12
D gene: TRBD1
CDR3 DNA: TGCAGTGCTGGACAGGGCAGAGGGGAGCAGTACTTC
CDR3 protein: CSAGQGRGEQYF

J gene: TRBJ2-3
V gene: TRBV24-1
clone size: many
CDR3 length: 14
D gene: NA
CDR3 DNA: TGTGCCACCAGGGGGGACAACCCAAGGGATACGCAGTATTTT
CDR3 protein: CATRGDNPRDTQYF

J gene: TRBJ2-5
V gene: TRBV7-7
clone size: many
CDR3 length: 15
D gene: TRBD1
CDR3 DNA: TGTGCTAGCAGCCCTACCGGGACAGAGCAAGAGACCCAGTACTTC
CDR3 protein: CASSPTGTEQETQYF

J gene: TRBJ1-3
V gene: TRBV7-2
clone size: many
CDR3 length: 17
D gene: NA
CDR3 DNA: TGTGCCAGCAGCTTAGTGGGGTCGGCGAACTCTGGAAACACCATATATTTT
CDR3 protein: CASSLVGSANSGNTIYF

J gene: TRBJ1-5
V gene: TRBV3-1
clone size: many
CDR3 length: 13
D gene: NA
CDR3 DNA: TGTGCCAGCAGCCAGGGAGGCGATCAGCCCCAGCATTTT
CDR3 protein: CASSQGGDQPQHF

J gene: TRBJ2-2
V gene: TRBV25-1
clone size: many
CDR3 length: 13
D gene: NA
CDR3 DNA: TGTGCCAGCACCTACGGGCTCACCGGGGAGCTGTTTTTT
CDR3 protein: CASTYGLTGELFF

J gene: TRBJ1-1
V gene: TRBV29-1
clone size: many
CDR3 length: 13
D gene: NA
CDR3 DNA: TGCAGCGTTCGGCGAAGGACAGACACTGAAGCTTTCTTT
CDR3 protein: CSVRRRTDTEAFF

J gene: TRBJ1-1
V gene: TRBV12-3/TRBV12-4
clone size: many
CDR3 length: 13
D gene: NA
CDR3 DNA: TGTGCCAGCAGCCACGACGGTTACACTGAAGCTTTCTTT
CDR3 protein: CASSHDGYTEAFF

J gene: TRBJ2-5
V gene: TRBV7-2
clone size: few
CDR3 length: 15
D gene: TRBD1
CDR3 DNA: TGTGCCAGCAGCTGGACAGGGCACGGCCAAGAGACCCAGTACTTC
CDR3 protein: CASSWTGHGQETQYF

J gene: TRBJ1-6
V gene: TRBV3-1
clone size: many
CDR3 length: 14
D gene: TRBD1
CDR3 DNA: TGTGCCAGCAGCCCGGGACAGGCGGTTCCACCCCTCCACTTT
CDR3 protein: CASSPGQAVPPLHF

J gene: TRBJ1-5
V gene: TRBV30
clone size: many
CDR3 length: 13
D gene: NA
CDR3 DNA: TGTGCCTGGAGTAGTCATGAGGGGCAGCCCCAGCATTTT
CDR3 protein: CAWSSHEGQPQHF

J gene: TRBJ1-2
V gene: TRBV2
clone size: many
CDR3 length: 17
D gene: NA
CDR3 DNA: TGTGCCAGCAGTGCCGACACCGCGGAGGGGAAACTATATGGCTACACCTTC
CDR3 protein: CASSADTAEGKLYGYTF

J gene: TRBJ2-5
V gene: TRBV3-2
clone size: many
CDR3 length: 12
D gene: NA
CDR3 DNA: TGTGCCAGCAGCCAATCGGCCGAGACCCAGTACTTC
CDR3 protein: CASSQSAETQYF

J gene: TRBJ2-5
V gene: TRBV5-1
clone size: few
CDR3 length: 15
D gene: TRBD1
CDR3 DNA: TGCGCCAGCAGCGAGCTGGGGACAGGGCAAGAGACCCAGTACTTC
CDR3 protein: CASSELGTGQETQYF

J gene: TRBJ1-5
V gene: TRBV12-3/TRBV12-4
clone size: many
CDR3 length: 15
D gene: NA
CDR3 DNA: TGTGCCAGCAGTTTAGTGGCAGGGGCAAATCAGCCCCAGCATTTT
CDR3 protein: CASSLVAGANQPQHF

J gene: TRBJ1-5
V gene: TRBV12-3/TRBV12-4
clone size: many
CDR3 length: 15
D gene: TRBD1
CDR3 DNA: TGTGCCAGCAGAGATACAGGGGCTCGCAATCAGCCCCAGCATTTT
CDR3 protein: CASRDTGARNQPQHF

J gene: TRBJ2-1
V gene: TRBV20-1
clone size: medium-sized
CDR3 length: 16
D gene: NA
CDR3 DNA: TGCAGTGCTCCCCTTCTGGGGGCTAGCGGATACAATGAGCAGTTCTTC
CDR3 protein: CSAPLLGASGYNEQFF

J gene: TRBJ2-7
V gene: TRBV4-2
clone size: many
CDR3 length: 15
D gene: NA
CDR3 DNA: TGTGCCAGCAGCGATCTAGAGGGAACCCTCTTCGAGCAGTACTTC
CDR3 protein: CASSDLEGTLFEQYF

J gene: TRBJ1-6
V gene: TRBV12-3/TRBV12-4
clone size: many
CDR3 length: 14
D gene: NA
CDR3 DNA: TGTGCCAGCATTCCACGAGGGGGGCGATCACCCCTCCACTTT
CDR3 protein: CASIPRGGRSPLHF

J gene: TRBJ1-5
V gene: TRBV18
clone size: many
CDR3 length: 15
D gene: NA
CDR3 DNA: TGTGCCAGCTCACCGTGGGGGAATAGCAATCAGCCCCAGCATTTT
CDR3 protein: CASSPWGNSNQPQHF

J gene: TRBJ2-7
V gene: TRBV25-1
clone size: many
CDR3 length: 15
D gene: TRBD1
CDR3 DNA: TGTGCCAGCAGTGGCACAGCGGGACAGGGCTACGAGCAGTACTTC
CDR3 protein: CASSGTAGQGYEQYF

J gene: TRBJ2-1
V gene: TRBV9
clone size: few
CDR3 length: 17
D gene: TRBD1
CDR3 DNA: TGTGCCAGCAGCGTAGGGCGCGGGACAGGGGCCAACAATGAGCAGTTCTTC
CDR3 protein: CASSVGRGTGANNEQFF

J gene: TRBJ2-3
V gene: TRBV11-2
clone size: many
CDR3 length: 16
D gene: NA
CDR3 DNA: TGTGCCAGCAACCCCTGGCCCAGGGAACCCACAGATACGCAGTATTTT
CDR3 protein: CASNPWPREPTDTQYF

J gene: TRBJ1-1
V gene: TRBV6-5
clone size: many
CDR3 length: 15
D gene: TRBD1
CDR3 DNA: TGTGCCAGCAGTTACTCGCGGGGGACAGGAACTGAAGCTTTCTTT
CDR3 protein: CASSYSRGTGTEAFF

J gene: TRBJ2-5
V gene: TRBV27
clone size: many
CDR3 length: 11
D gene: NA
CDR3 DNA: TGTGCCAGCAGTTACCAAGAGACCCAGTACTTC
CDR3 protein: CASSYQETQYF

J gene: TRBJ1-1
V gene: TRBV27
clone size: NA
CDR3 length: 16
D gene: NA
CDR3 DNA: TGTGCCAGCAGTTTAACAGCTCAGGGCTGGAGGACTGAAGCTTTCTTT
CDR3 protein: CASSLTAQGWRTEAFF

J gene: TRBJ2-1
V gene: TRBV30
clone size: many
CDR3 length: 20
D gene: TRBD1
CDR3 DNA: TGTGCCTGGAGTGCATTGACAGGGGGCAGTGTGAGTCCAACCTACAATGAGCAGTTCTTC
CDR3 protein: CAWSALTGGSVSPTYNEQFF

J gene: TRBJ2-1
V gene: TRBV12-3/TRBV12-4
clone size: many
CDR3 length: 15
D gene: TRBD2
CDR3 DNA: TGTGCCAGCAGGGCACTAGCGGGGGGAATGAATGAGCAGTTCTTC
CDR3 protein: CASRALAGGMNEQFF

J gene: TRBJ2-7
V gene: TRBV2
clone size: many
CDR3 length: 12
D gene: TRBD1
CDR3 DNA: TGTGCCACGTCGACAGGGGGTCACGAGCAGTACTTC
CDR3 protein: CATSTGGHEQYF

J gene: TRBJ2-3
V gene: TRBV2
clone size: NA
CDR3 length: 14
D gene: NA
CDR3 DNA: TGTGCCAGCGTCGAGGACTCTAGCACAGATACGCAGTATTTT
CDR3 protein: CASVEDSSTDTQYF

J gene: TRBJ1-1
V gene: TRBV7-9
clone size: NA
CDR3 length: 14
D gene: NA
CDR3 DNA: TGTGCCAGCAGCGTCCACACAGAGAACACTGAAGCTTTCTTT
CDR3 protein: CASSVHTENTEAFF

J gene: TRBJ1-5
V gene: TRBV12-3/TRBV12-4
clone size: many
CDR3 length: 17
D gene: TRBD1
CDR3 DNA: TGTGCCAGCAGCCCAGACAGGGGGACCTATAGCAATCAGCCCCAGCATTTT
CDR3 protein: CASSPDRGTYSNQPQHF

J gene: TRBJ1-5
V gene: TRBV20-1
clone size: many
CDR3 length: 16
D gene: NA
CDR3 DNA: TGCAGTGCTAGAAGTCGGGGGGCCCAAGGCAATCAGCCCCAGCATTTT
CDR3 protein: CSARSRGAQGNQPQHF

J gene: TRBJ2-3
V gene: TRBV19
clone size: many
CDR3 length: 15
D gene: NA
CDR3 DNA: TGTGCCAGTAGTCCCCCGGGGAGCAGCACAGATACGCAGTATTTT
CDR3 protein: CASSPPGSSTDTQYF

J gene: TRBJ2-7
V gene: TRBV6-1
clone size: many
CDR3 length: 13
D gene: TRBD2
CDR3 DNA: TGTGCCAGCACCCGAAGGGAGGGGACGCCGCAGTACTTC
CDR3 protein: CASTRREGTPQYF

J gene: TRBJ2-3
V gene: TRBV5-1
clone size: many
CDR3 length: 15
D gene: NA
CDR3 DNA: TGCGCCAGCAGCTTGGGGTACTCTAGCACAGATACGCAGTATTTT
CDR3 protein: CASSLGYSSTDTQYF

J gene: TRBJ2-5
V gene: TRBV7-2
clone size: few
CDR3 length: 14
D gene: NA
CDR3 DNA: TGTGCCAGCAGCTTAGAGTCTGTCCTGGAGACCCAGTACTTC
CDR3 protein: CASSLESVLETQYF

J gene: TRBJ2-3
V gene: TRBV20-1
clone size: many
CDR3 length: 13
D gene: NA
CDR3 DNA: TGCAGTGCTAGGGGAGAAAGACCAGATACGCAGTATTTT
CDR3 protein: CSARGERPDTQYF